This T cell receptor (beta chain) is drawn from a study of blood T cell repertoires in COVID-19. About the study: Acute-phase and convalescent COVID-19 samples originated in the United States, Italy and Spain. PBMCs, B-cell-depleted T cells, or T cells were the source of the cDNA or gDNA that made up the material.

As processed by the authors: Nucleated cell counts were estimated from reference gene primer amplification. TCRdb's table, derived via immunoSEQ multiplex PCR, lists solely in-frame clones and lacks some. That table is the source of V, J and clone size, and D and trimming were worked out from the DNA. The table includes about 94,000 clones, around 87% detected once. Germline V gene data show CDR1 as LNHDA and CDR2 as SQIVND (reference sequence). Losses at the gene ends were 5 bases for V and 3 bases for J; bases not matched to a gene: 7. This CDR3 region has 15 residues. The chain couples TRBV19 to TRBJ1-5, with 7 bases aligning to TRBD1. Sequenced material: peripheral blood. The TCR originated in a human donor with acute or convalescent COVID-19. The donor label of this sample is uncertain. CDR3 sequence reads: CASSPTGAVNQPQHF. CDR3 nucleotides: TGTGCCAGTAGTCCCACAGGGGCGGTCAATCAGCCCCAGCATTTT.